This T cell receptor beta chain stems from a study of blood T cell repertoires in COVID-19. Measured with immunoSEQ multiplex PCR; TCRdb has only the in-frame clones, and not every one. Among roughly 100,000 clones listed, 75% to 90% were seen once. Germline CDR1 and CDR2: MNHEY and SVGAGI. This CDR3 has 14 amino acids. Trimming at V came to 8 bases and at J to 7 bases, leaving 13 bases not matched to a gene. Sequenced: peripheral blood. The TCR sequence derives from a man aged 50-60 years with acute or convalescent COVID-19. The chain couples TRBV6-5 to TRBJ1-2; 7 bases are a match to TRBD1. In nucleotides, the CDR3 is TGTGCCAGCTGGGTGACAGGGTCGAGCGGTGGCTACACCTTC. This translates into CASWVTGSSGGYTF.